A single sample gave rise to the 24 T cell receptor beta chains below, sequenced in a study of blood T cell repertoires in COVID-19. Using immunoSEQ multiplex PCR, the repertoire was profiled, and TCRdb retains in-frame clones only, with some absent. The sample shows hundreds of thousands of clones, roughly nine tenths of them seen only once. The sample was peripheral blood. These receptors were taken from a man aged 18-30 years with active or convalescent COVID-19.

This clone was seen only a few times. The V call is TRBV3-1 (or the pseudogene TRBV3-2), the J call TRBJ1-3; D remains unclear. The CDR3 has 13 residues. Germline V gives CDR1 LGHDT, CDR2 YNNKEL (reference sequence). V was shortened by 3 bases and J by 4 bases, with 7 bases between the two germline ends. CDR3: CASSHLIGNTIYF. CDR3 nucleotide sequence: TGTGCCAGCAGCCACCTAATAGGAAACACCATATATTTT.

The chain joins TRBV28 to TRBJ1-6; D remains unclear. The CDR3 is 18 residues long. Germline V CDR1 and CDR2: MDHEN, SYDVKM. Deletions cut 5 bases from V and 6 bases from J, with 23 bases between. CDR3 sequence: CASSMSVRAATGNSPLHF. CDR3 nucleotides: TGTGCCAGCAGTATGTCCGTGAGAGCTGCAACCGGTAATTCACCCCTCCACTTT.

The rearrangement uses TRBV7-3 and TRBJ2-1; 10 bases fit TRBD2. The CDR3 contains 16 residues. Losses at the gene ends were 2 bases for V and 7 bases for J; bases not matched to a gene: 8. The germline CDR1 and CDR2 sequences are SGHTA and FQGTGA. As DNA, the CDR3 is TGTGCCAGCAGCTTAGGGAGCGGGGGGGCCTGGAATGAGCAGTTCTTC. It encodes CASSLGSGGAWNEQFF.

V usage is TRBV4-3 and J usage is TRBJ1-1, with TRBD1 identical over 8 bases. The germline CDR1 and CDR2 sequences are LGHNA and YSLEER. The CDR3 is 16 amino acids. V was pared by 1 base and J by 6 bases, with 10 bases of the junction left unmatched. CDR3 sequence reads: CASSQALPGQGPEAFF. The CDR3 DNA reads TGCGCCAGCAGCCAAGCGTTACCCGGACAGGGCCCTGAAGCTTTCTTT.

This rearrangement joins TRBV10-3 to TRBJ1-2; D is ambiguous. Germline CDR1 ENHRY, CDR2 SYGVKD. The CDR3 is made up of 15 amino acids. Trimming removed 3 bases from V and 1 base from J, with 12 bases in between. The CDR3 region is CAISDSKSFNYGYTF. In DNA form, the CDR3 reads TGTGCCATCAGTGACTCGAAGAGTTTTAACTATGGCTACACCTTC.

The chain couples TRBV7-9 to TRBJ1-2, with a possible D match to TRBD1 (5 bases). Looked up from germline, CDR1 is SEHNR and CDR2 is FQNEAQ (reference sequence). The V and J ends lost 5 bases and 2 bases respectively, with 18 bases between them. The CDR3 has 16 residues. Here the CDR3 DNA reads TGTGCCAGCAGCGTGGGTGGGACTCGAACCAACTATGGCTACACCTTC. Encoded protein: CASSVGGTRTNYGYTF. Filled out from reference TRBV7-9 and TRBJ1-2, the complete variable domain reads DTGVSQNPRHKITKRGQNVTFRCDPISEHNRLYWYRQTLGQGPEFLTYFQNEAQLEKSRLLSDRFSAERPKGSFSTLEIQRTEQGDSAMYLCASSVGGTRTNYGYTFGSGTRLTVV.

The chain is built from TRBV6-5 and TRBJ1-6; weak D call: TRBD1 (6 bases). This CDR3 has 15 residues. The germline CDR1 and CDR2 sequences are MNHEY and SVGAGI. The V gene lost 6 bases and the J gene lost 8 bases, with 17 bases spanning the gap. This CDR3 reads CASRNTGFQDSPLHF. Here the CDR3 DNA reads TGTGCCAGCAGAAATACAGGGTTTCAAGATTCACCCCTCCACTTT.

The V call is TRBV10-2, the J call TRBJ2-1; TRBD2 aligns across 7 bases. This CDR3 region has 17 residues. Germline CDR1 is WSHSY and CDR2 is SAAADI. The V gene end was trimmed by 1 base and the J gene end by 6 bases; junction bases not matched to a gene: 12. The CDR3 spells CASSEFNRASGGNEQFF. The CDR3 DNA sequence: TGCGCCAGCAGTGAGTTTAACCGGGCTAGCGGAGGCAATGAGCAGTTCTTC.

DNA for the CDR3: TGTGCCAGCAAAGACGACAGGATCTATAATTCACCCCTCCACTTT. This translates into CASKDDRIYNSPLHF. The chain is built from TRBV27 and TRBJ1-6; tentative D call: TRBD1 (6 bases). Germline lookup yields CDR1 MNHEY and CDR2 SMNVEV (reference sequence). Trimming stripped 7 bases from V and 3 bases from J, with 13 bases between. This CDR3 has 15 residues.

The chain carries TRBV7-3 and TRBJ1-2; possibly TRBD1 for D (5 bases). Trimming took off 2 bases at V and 6 bases at J, with 16 bases between the two ends. This CDR3 is 15 amino acids long. The germline V gene encodes CDR1 SGHTA and CDR2 FQGTGA. The DNA of the CDR3 is TGTGCCAGCAGCTTAGGCAGGGAATATGGGGATGGCTACACCTTC. This encodes CASSLGREYGDGYTF.

In this sample, this clone turned up once. The chain couples TRBV10-3 to TRBJ2-1; 7 bases are a match to TRBD2. J gave up 4 bases and V 3 bases, and 15 bases lay outside the gene matches. Germline-derived CDR1 and CDR2 are ENHRY and SYGVKD. This CDR3 is built from 18 residues. The CDR3 sequence is CAISDSGGLRTLYNEQFF. The CDR3 bases are TGTGCCATCAGTGACTCGGGGGGTCTACGTACTCTTTACAATGAGCAGTTCTTC.

As for this clone: The sample contains more than one DNA sequence encoding this CDR3. J is TRBJ1-1 and V is TRBV7-2, with D unclear. There are 15 residues in the CDR3. Trimming removed 1 base at V and 2 bases at J, with 11 bases between. From germline, CDR1 is SGHTA and CDR2 FQGNSA. CDR3: CASSLVAGRNTEAFF. The CDR3 coding sequence is TGTGCCAGCAGCTTAGTGGCAGGCAGAAACACTGAAGCTTTCTTT.

DNA of the CDR3: TGCGCCAGCAGCCCCGGGGAACGGGCCTACTACGAGCAGTACTTC. This gives the protein CASSPGERAYYEQYF. J is TRBJ2-7 and V is TRBV10-2, with D perhaps matching TRBD2 (5 bases). Germline CDR1 reads WSHSY; CDR2 reads SAAADI. CDR3 size: 15 residues. V lost 6 bases and J 3 bases, leaving 18 bases between the germline ends.

A few counts support this clone. This chain uses TRBV7-2 with TRBJ2-2; the match to TRBD2 covers 8 bases. Germline V gene sequence: CDR1 SGHTA, CDR2 FQGNSA. J gave up 7 bases and V 4 bases, and 8 bases lay outside the gene matches. CDR3 length: 15 residues. DNA of the CDR3: TGTGCCAGCAGCTGGAGAGCGGGAGAGAGCGGGGAGCTGTTTTTT. Its protein product is CASSWRAGESGELFF.

The chain carries TRBV20-1 and TRBJ2-3, with TRBD2 matching 7 bases. The length of the CDR3 is 11 residues. Germline CDR1 and CDR2: DFQATT and SNEGSKA (reference sequence). Here the CDR3 DNA reads TGCAGCCTGGGGGGGGGAGATACGCAGTATTTT. It yields the protein CSLGGGDTQYF.

This chain's CDR3 is CASSQSAEGGGGYTF. Written as DNA, the CDR3 is TGTGCCAGCAGCCAATCTGCTGAGGGAGGAGGGGGCTACACCTTC. The rearrangement links TRBV16 to TRBJ1-2; no definite D call. The CDR3 is 15 amino acids. The germline V gene encodes CDR1 KGHSY and CDR2 FQNENV. V was clipped by 0 bases and J by 8 bases, with 16 bases between them.

The gene calls are TRBV7-2 and TRBJ2-7; D is possibly TRBD1 (5 bases). CDR3 length equals 15 residues. Deletions cut 5 bases from V and 2 bases from J, with 16 bases between. Germline CDR1 SGHTA, CDR2 FQGNSA. CDR3 in amino acids: CASSPARDRTYEQYF. For the CDR3, the DNA is TGTGCCAGCAGCCCCGCCAGGGATCGGACCTACGAGCAGTACTTC.

The V gene is TRBV19, the J gene TRBJ2-7; 11 positions agree with TRBD1. J was trimmed by 3 bases and V by 3 bases; bases with no gene match: 1. Per germline, CDR1 LNHDA and CDR2 SQIVND (reference sequence). The CDR3 totals 14 residues. The CDR3 DNA is TGTGCCAGTAGTATTGGGACAGGGGGCTACGAGCAGTACTTC. It yields the protein CASSIGTGGYEQYF.

V and J are TRBV3-1 (or the pseudogene TRBV3-2) and TRBJ1-5, with TRBD1 matching over 11 bases. The CDR3 sequence is 20 residues long. J gave up 0 bases and V 5 bases, and 15 bases lay outside the gene matches. Germline assignment: CDR1 LGHDT and CDR2 YNNKEL (reference sequence). Written as DNA, the CDR3 is TGTGCCAGCAGCAAAGCCCGGACAGGGGGCCCGGTACCTAGCAATCAGCCCCAGCATTTT. It codes for CASSKARTGGPVPSNQPQHF.

The chain carries TRBV5-1 and TRBJ2-7; D unresolved. The CDR3 is 12 residues long. V was pared by 3 bases and J by 3 bases, with 7 bases between. Germline V gene data show CDR1 as SGHRS and CDR2 as YFSETQ. CDR3 in amino acids: CASSSNSYEQYF. CDR3 coding DNA: TGCGCCAGCAGCTCTAACAGCTACGAGCAGTACTTC.

The CDR3 DNA sequence: TGTGCCTGGAATGCTGGACAGGGTTCCTATGGCTACACCTTC. Protein: CAWNAGQGSYGYTF. This chain connects TRBV30 to TRBJ1-2, with 8 bases identical to TRBD1. Looked up from germline, CDR1 is GTSNPN and CDR2 is SVGIG (reference sequence). V gave up 4 bases and J gave up 4 bases; unmatched junction bases: 8. This CDR3 region has 14 residues.

The chain employs TRBV9 and TRBJ2-5; D is undetermined. V lost 0 bases to trimming and J lost 1 base, with 4 bases between them. The CDR3 is made up of 13 amino acids. Germline V gives CDR1 SGDLS, CDR2 YYNGEE. The CDR3, as DNA: TGTGCCAGCAGCGTAGACATCCAAGAGACCCAGTACTTC. As protein: CASSVDIQETQYF.

The V and J genes are TRBV6-6 and TRBJ2-5, with D tentatively TRBD2 (5 bases). V lost 6 bases and J 1 base, leaving 15 bases between the germline ends. Per germline, CDR1 MNHNY and CDR2 SVGAGI (reference sequence). The CDR3 runs to 15 residues. The CDR3 sequence: CASRFGGQLQETQYF. Here the CDR3 DNA reads TGTGCCAGCAGGTTCGGCGGGCAGCTCCAAGAGACCCAGTACTTC.

As DNA, the CDR3 is TGTGCCAGCAGCTTAGAAGTAGCGGGGAATGAGCAGTTCTTC. As protein: CASSLEVAGNEQFF. V is TRBV7-8 and J is TRBJ2-1; the match to TRBD2 covers 8 bases. CDR3 length: 14 amino acids. Germline lookup yields CDR1 SGHVS and CDR2 FQNEAQ. The V and J ends lost 1 base and 7 bases, in that order; junction bases with no gene match: 3.